Listed below are T cell receptor beta chains from one sample, sequenced in a study of T cell repertoires in cytomegalovirus infection. These receptors' targets are unknown. TCRdb redid the calling of the reads with MiXCR, one entry per CDR3 protein. In the table there are 750,000 to 950,000 distinct CDR3 sequences, 25% to 30% of which are singletons. This material consisted of cultured CD8+ T cells from PBMCs, taken from culture after CMV antigen stimulation. The origin of the receptors is a human donor in good health (CMV status not recorded). Some clones in this sample may be carry-over from other donors' samples. Both conserved end residues are part of each CDR3.

CASSLDEGESNQPQHF TRBJ1-5 TRBV7-6
CASSSPDQGTVAETQYF TRBJ2-5 TRBV5-6
CGSSPDPLTDTQYF TRBJ2-3 TRBV7-9
CASRAGGWTEAFF TRBJ1-1 TRBV5-1
CASSLGVGAGEKLFF TRBJ1-4 TRBV7-8
CATSPGFNTEAFF TRBJ1-1 TRBV15
CASSWGPSGTGNSYEQYF TRBJ2-7 TRBV5-4
CASSFYRGARRGRLFF TRBJ1-4 TRBV7-2
CASSLPGGGYTF TRBJ1-2 TRBV7-6
CASSLIPPGQGGYTF TRBJ1-2 TRBV27
CASRGQTPSYEQYF TRBJ2-7 TRBV12-3/TRBV12-4
CASSLKVTGHYEQYF TRBJ2-7 TRBV7-9
CASSERLGGEQFF TRBJ2-1 TRBV2
CASSPHGARAFF TRBJ1-1 TRBV3-1
CASSLAGMSSYNEQFF TRBJ2-1 TRBV7-6
CASSELPSQAFF TRBJ1-1 TRBV25-1